The subject of this entry is one TCR beta chain. Its antigen is still unknown. Base qualities are not provided; no much larger clone lies one nucleotide away. The CDR3 sequence holds 14 residues, the cysteine and phenylalanine included. Only the CDR3 part of the read is kept: 42 bases, read in frame from the first base. Looking up the germline V gene (reference sequence) yields CDR1 MNHEY and CDR2 SMNVEV. At the junction V is shortened by 7 bases and J by 5 bases, with 18 bases in between. The immunoSEQ Assay, a bias-controlled multiplex PCR, was used to amplify TCRbeta CDR3 regions from genomic DNA. The paper's processing steps were these. Nucleated cell counts per sample were estimated from amplification of reference gene primers within the assay. Sequence reads were collapsed and filtered to measure the absolute abundance of every unique TCRbeta CDR3 rearrangement. Productive Simpson clonality was computed per sample as the square root of Simpson's diversity index over productive rearrangements. Held by TCRdb, this immuneACCESS table contains in-frame sequences only and omits some clones. Under half of the omission traces to an unresolved V gene where checked; the cause of the rest is unknown. The V and J calls and clone size come from that table; D and trimming were worked out from the DNA. For this sample there are under 300,000 clones; roughly 82% appear just once. The ten largest account for nearly 5% of the sample.

The data were obtained in a study of blood T cell repertoires in COVID-19 (dated by TCRdb to 2020 to 2021). At the level of the whole study: The collaborator samples originated in the United States, Italy and Spain and spanned the acute and convalescent phases of COVID-19. The material from the prospective study consisted of cDNA or gDNA derived from T cells, B-cell-depleted T cells, or PBMCs. The dataset comprised deeply sampled blood TCRbeta repertoires from subjects exposed to, actively infected with, or recovered from COVID-19. The repertoires were released in a freely available public database intended as a resource for research on the immune response to SARS-CoV-2. Samples were obtained from the ongoing ImmuneRACE study (first 160 participants) and from about 1,300 subjects provided by 6 global collaborators. Nearly every sample came with metadata listing a de-identified subject ID, COVID-19 status, age in years and sex. HLA class I and class II types, where available, came from metadata supplied by the sample provider rather than from assay-based typing.

The full study reports these points: The amount of clinical and demographic metadata varied by source and participant and was provided uncurated.

Each collaborating institution followed its own protocols to collect whole blood in K2EDTA tubes. For TCRbeta analysis, collaborator samples were shipped as frozen whole blood, as isolated PBMCs, or as DNA extracted from either sample type. The TCR was taken from a woman older than 75 with active or convalescent COVID-19. The sequenced sample was peripheral blood. The receptor chain draws on TRBV27 and TRBJ2-7; tentative D gene TRBD1, with 8 bases matching. The DNA sequence is as follows: TGTGCCAGCAAGCGGGACAGGTATAGCGACGAGCAGTACTTC. This encodes CASKRDRYSDEQYF.